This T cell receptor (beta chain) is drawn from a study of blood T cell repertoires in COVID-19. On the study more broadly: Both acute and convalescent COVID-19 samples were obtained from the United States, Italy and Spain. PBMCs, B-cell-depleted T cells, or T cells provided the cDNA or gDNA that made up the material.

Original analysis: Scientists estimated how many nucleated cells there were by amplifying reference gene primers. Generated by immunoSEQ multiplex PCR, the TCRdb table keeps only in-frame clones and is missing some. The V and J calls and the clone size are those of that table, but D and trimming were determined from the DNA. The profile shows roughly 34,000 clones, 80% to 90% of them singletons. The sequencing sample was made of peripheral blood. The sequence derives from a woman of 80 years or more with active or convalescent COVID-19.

CDR3 residues: CASSLFGQGAGNTIYF. The CDR3 bases are TGTGCCAGCAGTTTATTCGGACAGGGGGCAGGAAACACCATATATTTT. The rearrangement joins TRBV27 to TRBJ1-3, with 11 bases identical to TRBD1. J gave up 4 bases and V 1 base, and 3 bases lay outside the gene matches. This CDR3 comprises 16 residues. The germline CDR1 and CDR2 sequences are MNHEY and SMNVEV (reference sequence).